One TCR beta chain is described in this entry. This entry belongs to a study of blood T cell repertoires in COVID-19. About the study: Acute and convalescent COVID-19 samples came from the United States, Italy and Spain. PBMCs, B-cell-depleted T cells, or T cells were the source of the cDNA or gDNA that made up the material.

The CDR3 consists of 13 residues. The V end was cut by 5 bases, the J end by 2 bases, with 9 bases between. CDR1 is SGHTA, CDR2 FQGTGA, per germline. Repertoires were generated with immunoSEQ multiplex PCR, while TCRdb's copy carries only in-frame clones and drops some. The sample carries about 73,000 clones, about 82% recorded once. Sequencing used peripheral blood. The chain joins TRBV7-3 to TRBJ1-2; the D gene is possibly TRBD1 (6 bases). The sequence derives from a woman in her sixties with acute or convalescent COVID-19. The CDR3 here is CASSPDRNYGYTF. In DNA form, the CDR3 reads TGTGCCAGCAGCCCGGACAGAAACTATGGCTACACCTTC.